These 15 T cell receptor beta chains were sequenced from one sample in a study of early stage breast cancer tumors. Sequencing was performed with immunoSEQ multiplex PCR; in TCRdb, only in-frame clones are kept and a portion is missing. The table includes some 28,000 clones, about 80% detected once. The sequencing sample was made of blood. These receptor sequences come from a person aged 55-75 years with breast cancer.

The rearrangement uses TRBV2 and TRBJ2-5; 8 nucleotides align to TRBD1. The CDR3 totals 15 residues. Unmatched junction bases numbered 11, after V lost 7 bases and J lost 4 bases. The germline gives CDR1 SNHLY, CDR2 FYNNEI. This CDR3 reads CASKDRQGNTETQYF. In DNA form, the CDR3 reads TGTGCCAGCAAGGACCGACAGGGGAATACAGAGACCCAGTACTTC.

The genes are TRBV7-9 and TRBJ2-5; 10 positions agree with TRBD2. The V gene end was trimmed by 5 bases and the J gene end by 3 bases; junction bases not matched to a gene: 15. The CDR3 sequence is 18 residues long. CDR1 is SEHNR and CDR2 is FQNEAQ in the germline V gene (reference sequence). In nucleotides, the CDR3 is TGTGCCAGCAGCAATCTCATACTAGCGGGGAACCCTAAAGAGACCCAGTACTTC. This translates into CASSNLILAGNPKETQYF.

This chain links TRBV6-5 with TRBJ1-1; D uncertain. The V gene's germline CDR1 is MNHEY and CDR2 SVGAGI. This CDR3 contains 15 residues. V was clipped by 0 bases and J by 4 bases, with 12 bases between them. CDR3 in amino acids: CASSYSRRGSTEAFF. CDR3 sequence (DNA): TGTGCCAGCAGTTACTCAAGGCGGGGAAGCACTGAAGCTTTCTTT.

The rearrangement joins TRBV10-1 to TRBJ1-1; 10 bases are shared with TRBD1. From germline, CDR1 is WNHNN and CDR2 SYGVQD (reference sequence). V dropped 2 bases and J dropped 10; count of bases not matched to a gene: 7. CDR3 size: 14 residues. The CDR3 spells CASSEPGQGNRAFF. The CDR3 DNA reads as TGCGCCAGCAGTGAGCCGGGACAGGGGAATCGAGCTTTCTTT.

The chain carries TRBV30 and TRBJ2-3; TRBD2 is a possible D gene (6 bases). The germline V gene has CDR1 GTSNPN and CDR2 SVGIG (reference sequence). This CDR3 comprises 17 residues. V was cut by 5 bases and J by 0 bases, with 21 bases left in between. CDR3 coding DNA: TGTGCCTGGGGCCGGGCCCTCGGGGGAACTAGCACAGATACGCAGTATTTT. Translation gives CAWGRALGGTSTDTQYF.

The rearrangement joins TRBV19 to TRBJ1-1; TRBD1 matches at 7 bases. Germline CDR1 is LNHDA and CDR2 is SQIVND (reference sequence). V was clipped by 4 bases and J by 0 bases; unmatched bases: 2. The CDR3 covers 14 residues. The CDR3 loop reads CASSTRGVNTEAFF. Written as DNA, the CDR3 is TGTGCCAGTAGTACCAGGGGGGTGAACACTGAAGCTTTCTTT.

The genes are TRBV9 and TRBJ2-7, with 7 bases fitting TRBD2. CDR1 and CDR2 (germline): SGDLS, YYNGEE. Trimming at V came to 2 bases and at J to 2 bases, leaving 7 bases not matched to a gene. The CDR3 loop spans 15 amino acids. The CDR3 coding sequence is TGTGCCAGCAGCGTTGGGGGGGAGGGTCCCTACGAGCAGTACTTC. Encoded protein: CASSVGGEGPYEQYF.

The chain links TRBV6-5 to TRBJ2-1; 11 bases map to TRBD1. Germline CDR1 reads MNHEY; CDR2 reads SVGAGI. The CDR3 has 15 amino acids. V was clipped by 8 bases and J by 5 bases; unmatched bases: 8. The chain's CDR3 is CASQQGQGVNNEQFF. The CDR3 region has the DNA TGTGCCAGCCAACAGGGACAGGGGGTCAACAATGAGCAGTTCTTC.

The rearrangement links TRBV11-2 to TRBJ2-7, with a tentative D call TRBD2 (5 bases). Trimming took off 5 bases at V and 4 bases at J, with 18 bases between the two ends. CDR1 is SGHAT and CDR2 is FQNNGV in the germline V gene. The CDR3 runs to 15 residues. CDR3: CASSQSAGPGYEQYF. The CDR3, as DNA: TGTGCCAGCAGCCAATCGGCTGGGCCGGGATACGAGCAGTACTTC.

This CDR3 is CASGLAETYEQYF. In DNA, the CDR3 is TGTGCCAGCGGACTAGCGGAAACCTACGAGCAGTACTTC. The gene calls are TRBV13 and TRBJ2-5; 10 bases are a match to TRBD2. The J call may be faulty, since TRBJ2-7 better matches the DNA end. CDR3 length: 13 residues. Germline lookup yields CDR1 PRHDT and CDR2 FYEKMQ (reference sequence).

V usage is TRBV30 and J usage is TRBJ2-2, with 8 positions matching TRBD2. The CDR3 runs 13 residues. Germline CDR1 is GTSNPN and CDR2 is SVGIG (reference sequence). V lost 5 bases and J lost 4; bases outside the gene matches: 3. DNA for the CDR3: TGTGCCTGGGGACTAGCCGGCACCGGGGAGCTGTTTTTT. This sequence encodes CAWGLAGTGELFF.

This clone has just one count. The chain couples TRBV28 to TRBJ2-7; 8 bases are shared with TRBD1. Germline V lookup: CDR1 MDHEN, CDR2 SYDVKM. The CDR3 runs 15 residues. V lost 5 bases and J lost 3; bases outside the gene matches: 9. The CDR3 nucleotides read TGTGCCAGCAGTCCACATATCGGACAGGGCTACGAGCAGTACTTC. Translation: CASSPHIGQGYEQYF.

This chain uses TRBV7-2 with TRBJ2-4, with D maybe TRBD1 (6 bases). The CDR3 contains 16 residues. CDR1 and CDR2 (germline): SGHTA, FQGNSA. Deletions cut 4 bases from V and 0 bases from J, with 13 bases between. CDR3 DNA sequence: TGTGCCAGCAGCTCTCCGGGACATTTAGCCAAAAACATTCAGTACTTC. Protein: CASSSPGHLAKNIQYF.

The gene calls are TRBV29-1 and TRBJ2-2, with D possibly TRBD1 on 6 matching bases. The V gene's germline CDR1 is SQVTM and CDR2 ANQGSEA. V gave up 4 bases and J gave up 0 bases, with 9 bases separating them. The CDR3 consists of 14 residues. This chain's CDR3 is CSVAQGSNTGELFF. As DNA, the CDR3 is TGCAGCGTTGCCCAGGGGTCGAACACCGGGGAGCTGTTTTTT.

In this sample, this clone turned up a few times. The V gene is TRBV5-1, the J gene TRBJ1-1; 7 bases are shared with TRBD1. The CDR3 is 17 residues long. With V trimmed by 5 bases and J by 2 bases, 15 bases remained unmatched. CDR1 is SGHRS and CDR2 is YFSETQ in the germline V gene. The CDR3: CASRDLTIWTGNTEAFF. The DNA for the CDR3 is TGCGCCAGCAGGGACTTGACTATTTGGACAGGCAACACTGAAGCTTTCTTT.